These T cell receptor beta chains were read from a single sample in a study of T cell repertoires in cytomegalovirus infection. Their antigens remain unidentified. TCRdb reprocessed the reads via MiXCR and lists one record per CDR3 protein. The repertoire holds some 800,000 distinct CDR3 sequences, with 29% as singletons. Sequenced here: cultured CD8+ T cells from PBMCs, sampled from culture after CMV antigen stimulation. The receptors were sampled from a human donor in good health (CMV status not recorded). Some clones in this sample may be carry-over from other donors' samples. CDR3s include the opening cysteine and the closing phenylalanine or tryptophan. D genes are given only for firm matches. Rows give clone size only sometimes, using once, few, many, or a class for an expanded clone.

D: NA
V: TRBV19
J: TRBJ1-2
size: NA
DNA: TGTGCCAGTAGTATGGGGCCCGGATGGGGCTACACCTTC
CDR3: CASSMGPGWGYTF

D: TRBD1
V: TRBV27
J: TRBJ1-2
size: NA
DNA: TGTGCCAGCAGCTTCGGGGACAGCTATGGCTACACCTTC
CDR3: CASSFGDSYGYTF

D: NA
V: TRBV27
J: TRBJ1-6
size: NA
DNA: TGTGCCAGCAGCCGCGGTGGGCCATCCCACTTT
CDR3: CASSRGGPSHF

D: TRBD2
V: TRBV28
J: TRBJ2-3
size: many
DNA: TGTGCCAGCAGTTTTGTTAGCGGGGTCGATACGCAGTATTTT
CDR3: CASSFVSGVDTQYF

D: NA
V: TRBV12-3/TRBV12-4
J: TRBJ1-3
size: few
DNA: TGTGCCAGCACCCTCCCAGGGGCCGGAAACACCATATATTTT
CDR3: CASTLPGAGNTIYF

D: TRBD1
V: TRBV10-3
J: TRBJ2-7
size: many
DNA: TGTGCCATCAGTGACCCGGGACAGCCCTACGAGCAGTACTTC
CDR3: CAISDPGQPYEQYF

D: NA
V: TRBV4-1
J: TRBJ2-7
size: NA
DNA: TGCGCCAGCAGCCAAGTTTACAGGGCCTACGAGCGGTACTTC
CDR3: CASSQVYRAYERYF

D: NA
V: TRBV18
J: TRBJ2-5
size: NA
DNA: TGTGCCAGCTCAAAGACAGGAGGGGGATTGTACCAAGAGACCCAGTACTTC
CDR3: CASSKTGGGLYQETQYF

D: TRBD1
V: TRBV19
J: TRBJ1-1
size: NA
DNA: TGTGCCAGTAGCATGATACAGGGGATACCTGAAGCTTTCTTT
CDR3: CASSMIQGIPEAFF

D: TRBD2
V: TRBV7-9
J: TRBJ2-1
size: NA
DNA: TGTGCCAGCAGCTCGCTAATTAGCGGGGGGGCCTACAATGAGCAGTTCTTC
CDR3: CASSSLISGGAYNEQFF

D: NA
V: TRBV3-1
J: TRBJ1-5
size: NA
DNA: TGTGCCAGCAGCCAAGATTCCGGGTTCAATCAGCCCCAGCATTTT
CDR3: CASSQDSGFNQPQHF

D: TRBD2
V: TRBV10-3
J: TRBJ2-1
size: NA
DNA: TGTGCCATCCTTCTTGAGATAGCGGGGGGGCCTTACAATGAGCAGTTCTTC
CDR3: CAILLEIAGGPYNEQFF

D: NA
V: TRBV16
J: TRBJ1-2
size: NA
DNA: TGTGCCAGCATCGGTGGGGACCACTATGGCTACACCTTC
CDR3: CASIGGDHYGYTF

D: TRBD1
V: TRBV12-5
J: TRBJ2-3
size: NA
DNA: TGTGCTAGTGGTTTTTCCCTCCCGGGACAGAGATCTAGCACAGATACGCAGTATTTT
CDR3: CASGFSLPGQRSSTDTQYF

D: NA
V: TRBV7-8
J: TRBJ2-2
size: NA
DNA: TGTGCCAGCAGGAACCCGGGGGATACGAACACCGGGGAGCTGTTTTTT
CDR3: CASRNPGDTNTGELFF

D: NA
V: TRBV12-3/TRBV12-4
J: TRBJ2-7
size: NA
DNA: TGTGCCAGCAGTTCCCGGGACAAGAACTACGAGCAGTACTTC
CDR3: CASSSRDKNYEQYF

D: NA
V: TRBV7-9
J: TRBJ1-4
size: many
DNA: TGTGCCAGCCAGGGGCCGATTAATGAAAAACTGTTTTTT
CDR3: CASQGPINEKLFF

D: NA
V: TRBV4-3
J: TRBJ2-2
size: NA
DNA: TGCGCCAGCAGCCAAGGACCGGGCGGGGAGCTGTTTTTT
CDR3: CASSQGPGGELFF

D: TRBD1
V: TRBV6-5
J: TRBJ1-2
size: few
DNA: TGTGCCAGCAGTGATTTCATACAGGGGGCTCAGGATTACGGCTACACCTTC
CDR3: CASSDFIQGAQDYGYTF

D: NA
V: TRBV27
J: TRBJ1-5
size: many
DNA: TGTGCCAGCACCCCTGGGGGGGGAAATCAGCCCCAGCATTTT
CDR3: CASTPGGGNQPQHF

D: NA
V: TRBV29-1
J: TRBJ2-1
size: few
DNA: TGCAGCGTTGAAGTTTACTTGGGGTATGAGCAGTTCTTC
CDR3: CSVEVYLGYEQFF

D: TRBD2
V: TRBV4-1
J: TRBJ2-5
size: NA
DNA: TGCGCCAGCAGCCAGCTTAGTTCCGGACTAGTTGAGACCCAGTACTTC
CDR3: CASSQLSSGLVETQYF

D: NA
V: TRBV6-5
J: TRBJ2-3
size: NA
DNA: TGTGCCAGCACCCAGGGGAGACGGGGGCCGCCAGATACGCAGTATTTT
CDR3: CASTQGRRGPPDTQYF

D: TRBD1
V: TRBV5-1
J: TRBJ1-3
size: NA
DNA: TGCGCCAGCAGCTCGGGACAGCCCTCTGGAAACACCATATATTTT
CDR3: CASSSGQPSGNTIYF

D: NA
V: TRBV27
J: TRBJ1-2
size: NA
DNA: TGTGCCAGCAGTCCCGGGAACGGGGTCTTCTATGGCTACACCTTC
CDR3: CASSPGNGVFYGYTF

D: NA
V: TRBV12-3/TRBV12-4
J: TRBJ1-1
size: NA
DNA: TGTGCCAGCAATACGGCGCGGACTGAAGCTTTCTTT
CDR3: CASNTARTEAFF

D: NA
V: TRBV11-2
J: TRBJ1-3
size: NA
DNA: TGTGCCAGCAGCTTAGAGGCAGGGGAAGGAAACACCATATATTTT
CDR3: CASSLEAGEGNTIYF

D: NA
V: TRBV20-1
J: TRBJ1-6
size: NA
DNA: TGCAGTGCTCTAATTATGAGCTCCTATAATTCACCCCTCCACTTT
CDR3: CSALIMSSYNSPLHF

D: NA
V: TRBV6-1
J: TRBJ2-3
size: few
DNA: TGTGCCAGCAGTGAATGGAGGTCTAGCACAGATACGCAGTATTTT
CDR3: CASSEWRSSTDTQYF

D: NA
V: TRBV28
J: TRBJ2-2
size: many
DNA: TGTGCCAGCAGTTTAGGCGGTAGGAGGGGCAGGGTCCACACCGGGGAGCTGTTTTTT
CDR3: CASSLGGRRGRVHTGELFF

D: NA
V: TRBV12-3/TRBV12-4
J: TRBJ1-1
size: NA
DNA: TGTGCCAGCAGTCAAAGGACGGAAGAAGCTTTCTTT
CDR3: CASSQRTEEAFF

D: TRBD1
V: TRBV7-2
J: TRBJ2-2
size: many
DNA: TGTGCCAGCAGCCCTACAGGGGGTAGAGCCGGGGAGCTGTTTTTT
CDR3: CASSPTGGRAGELFF

D: NA
V: TRBV27
J: TRBJ1-4
size: few
DNA: TGTGCCAGCAGTTTGGGGCCTAAGAATGAAAAACTGTTTTTT
CDR3: CASSLGPKNEKLFF

D: TRBD2
V: TRBV7-7
J: TRBJ2-2
size: NA
DNA: TGTGCTAGCAGCTTAGTTCTAGCGGGGGGACCTTCGAACACCGGGGAGCTGTTTTTT
CDR3: CASSLVLAGGPSNTGELFF

D: NA
V: TRBV4-3
J: TRBJ1-4
size: NA
DNA: TGCGCCAGCAGCCAAGGAGGCGGTGAAAAACTGTTTTTT
CDR3: CASSQGGGEKLFF

D: TRBD2
V: TRBV5-4
J: TRBJ2-5
size: NA
DNA: TGTGCCAGCAGCTATCTAGCGGCTCAAGAGACCCAGTACTTC
CDR3: CASSYLAAQETQYF

D: TRBD1
V: TRBV2
J: TRBJ1-4
size: few
DNA: TGTGCCAGCAGTCTCCCCCTCGGACAGGGTCAACTGTTTTTT
CDR3: CASSLPLGQGQLFF

D: TRBD1
V: TRBV7-9
J: TRBJ2-1
size: few
DNA: TGTGCCAGCAGCTTACAACCGGGACAGGAATCCCGTAGCTCCTACAATGAGCAGTTCTTC
CDR3: CASSLQPGQESRSSYNEQFF

D: TRBD2
V: TRBV12-3/TRBV12-4
J: TRBJ2-3
size: NA
DNA: TGTGCCAGCAGTTTAACGGGGGGGAGCCCAGATACGCAGTATTTT
CDR3: CASSLTGGSPDTQYF

D: NA
V: TRBV6-2/TRBV6-3
J: TRBJ1-1
size: NA
DNA: TGTGCCAGCAGTTTTCTTACAGGGATCAACACTGAAGCTTTCTTT
CDR3: CASSFLTGINTEAFF

D: TRBD2
V: TRBV5-1
J: TRBJ2-5
size: NA
DNA: TGCGCCAGCAGCTTAGCGGGGGGATCCCAAAAGACCCAGTACTTC
CDR3: CASSLAGGSQKTQYF

D: NA
V: TRBV7-9
J: TRBJ2-1
size: few
DNA: TGTGCCAGCAGCGGTATGGGACCGACTACCTACAATGAGCAGTTCTTC
CDR3: CASSGMGPTTYNEQFF

D: TRBD1
V: TRBV3-1
J: TRBJ1-2
size: NA
DNA: TGTGCCAGCAGCCAAGAGAGACCCGGGACAGGGGCGGTCGGCTACACCTTC
CDR3: CASSQERPGTGAVGYTF

D: TRBD1
V: TRBV2
J: TRBJ1-1
size: few
DNA: TGTGCCAGCGAGGCTCCCGGGACAGGGGTGGGCACTGAAGCTTTCTTT
CDR3: CASEAPGTGVGTEAFF

D: NA
V: TRBV12-3/TRBV12-4
J: TRBJ2-7
size: many
DNA: TGTGCCAGCAGTTTGGGCAGGGTAATAGGCTACGAGCAGTACTTC
CDR3: CASSLGRVIGYEQYF

D: NA
V: TRBV5-4
J: TRBJ2-3
size: NA
DNA: TGTGCCAGCAGCGACGAAGCTAGCGGCACAGATACGCAGTATTTT
CDR3: CASSDEASGTDTQYF

D: NA
V: TRBV7-3
J: TRBJ2-3
size: few
DNA: TGTGCCAGCAGCTTAATAAGTGGGTCCGGCACAGATACGCAGTATTTT
CDR3: CASSLISGSGTDTQYF

D: NA
V: TRBV4-1
J: TRBJ1-5
size: few
DNA: TGCGCCAGCAGCCAAGACCACTGGAGTCGTCAGCCCCAGCATTTT
CDR3: CASSQDHWSRQPQHF